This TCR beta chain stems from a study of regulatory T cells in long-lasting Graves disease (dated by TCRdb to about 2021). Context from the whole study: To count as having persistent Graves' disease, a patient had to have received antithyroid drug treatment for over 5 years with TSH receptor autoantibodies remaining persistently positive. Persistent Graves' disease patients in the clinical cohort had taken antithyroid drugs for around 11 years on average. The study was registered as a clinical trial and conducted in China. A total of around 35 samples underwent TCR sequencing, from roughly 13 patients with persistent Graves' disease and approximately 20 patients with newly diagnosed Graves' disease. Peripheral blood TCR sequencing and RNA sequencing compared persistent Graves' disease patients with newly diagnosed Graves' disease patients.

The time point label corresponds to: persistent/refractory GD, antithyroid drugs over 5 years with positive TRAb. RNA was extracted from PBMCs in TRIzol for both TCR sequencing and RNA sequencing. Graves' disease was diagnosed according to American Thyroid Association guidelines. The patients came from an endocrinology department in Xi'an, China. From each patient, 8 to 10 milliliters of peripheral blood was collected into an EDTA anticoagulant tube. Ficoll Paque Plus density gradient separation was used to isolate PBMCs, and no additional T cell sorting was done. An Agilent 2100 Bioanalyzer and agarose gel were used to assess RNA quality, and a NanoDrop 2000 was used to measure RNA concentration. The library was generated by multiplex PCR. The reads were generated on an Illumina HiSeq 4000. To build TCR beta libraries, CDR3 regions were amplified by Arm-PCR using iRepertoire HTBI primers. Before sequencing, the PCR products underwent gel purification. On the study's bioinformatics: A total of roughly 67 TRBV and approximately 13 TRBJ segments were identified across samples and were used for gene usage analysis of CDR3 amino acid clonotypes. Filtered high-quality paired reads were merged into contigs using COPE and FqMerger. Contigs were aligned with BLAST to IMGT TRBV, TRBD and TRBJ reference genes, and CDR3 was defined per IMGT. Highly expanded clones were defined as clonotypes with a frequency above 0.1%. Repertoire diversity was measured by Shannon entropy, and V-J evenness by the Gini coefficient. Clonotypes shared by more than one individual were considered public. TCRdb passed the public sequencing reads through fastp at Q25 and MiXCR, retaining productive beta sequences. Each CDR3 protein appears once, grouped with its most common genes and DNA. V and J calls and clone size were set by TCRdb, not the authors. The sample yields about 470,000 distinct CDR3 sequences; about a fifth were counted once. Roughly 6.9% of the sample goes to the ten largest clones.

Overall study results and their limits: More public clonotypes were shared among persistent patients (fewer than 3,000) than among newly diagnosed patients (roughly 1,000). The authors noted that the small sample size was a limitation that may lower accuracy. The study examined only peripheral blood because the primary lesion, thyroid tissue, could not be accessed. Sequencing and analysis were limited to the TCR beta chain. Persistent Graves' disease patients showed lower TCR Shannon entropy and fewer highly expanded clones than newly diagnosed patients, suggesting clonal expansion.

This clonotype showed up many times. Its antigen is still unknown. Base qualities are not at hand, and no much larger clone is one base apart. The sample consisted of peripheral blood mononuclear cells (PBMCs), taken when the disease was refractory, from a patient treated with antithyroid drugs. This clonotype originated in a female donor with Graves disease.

The encoded CDR3 is CASMVNVRDEQYF. The sequence in DNA is TGTGCCAGCATGGTAAATGTTCGGGACGAGCAGTACTTC. The rearranged segments are TRBV12-3 or TRBV12-4 and TRBJ2-7; no D gene call is confident. The junction carries 15 bases between V and J, which are trimmed by 7 bases and 5 bases respectively. Including the terminal cysteine and phenylalanine, the CDR3 comprises 13 residues. Only the CDR3 part of the read is kept: 39 bases, read in frame from the first base.